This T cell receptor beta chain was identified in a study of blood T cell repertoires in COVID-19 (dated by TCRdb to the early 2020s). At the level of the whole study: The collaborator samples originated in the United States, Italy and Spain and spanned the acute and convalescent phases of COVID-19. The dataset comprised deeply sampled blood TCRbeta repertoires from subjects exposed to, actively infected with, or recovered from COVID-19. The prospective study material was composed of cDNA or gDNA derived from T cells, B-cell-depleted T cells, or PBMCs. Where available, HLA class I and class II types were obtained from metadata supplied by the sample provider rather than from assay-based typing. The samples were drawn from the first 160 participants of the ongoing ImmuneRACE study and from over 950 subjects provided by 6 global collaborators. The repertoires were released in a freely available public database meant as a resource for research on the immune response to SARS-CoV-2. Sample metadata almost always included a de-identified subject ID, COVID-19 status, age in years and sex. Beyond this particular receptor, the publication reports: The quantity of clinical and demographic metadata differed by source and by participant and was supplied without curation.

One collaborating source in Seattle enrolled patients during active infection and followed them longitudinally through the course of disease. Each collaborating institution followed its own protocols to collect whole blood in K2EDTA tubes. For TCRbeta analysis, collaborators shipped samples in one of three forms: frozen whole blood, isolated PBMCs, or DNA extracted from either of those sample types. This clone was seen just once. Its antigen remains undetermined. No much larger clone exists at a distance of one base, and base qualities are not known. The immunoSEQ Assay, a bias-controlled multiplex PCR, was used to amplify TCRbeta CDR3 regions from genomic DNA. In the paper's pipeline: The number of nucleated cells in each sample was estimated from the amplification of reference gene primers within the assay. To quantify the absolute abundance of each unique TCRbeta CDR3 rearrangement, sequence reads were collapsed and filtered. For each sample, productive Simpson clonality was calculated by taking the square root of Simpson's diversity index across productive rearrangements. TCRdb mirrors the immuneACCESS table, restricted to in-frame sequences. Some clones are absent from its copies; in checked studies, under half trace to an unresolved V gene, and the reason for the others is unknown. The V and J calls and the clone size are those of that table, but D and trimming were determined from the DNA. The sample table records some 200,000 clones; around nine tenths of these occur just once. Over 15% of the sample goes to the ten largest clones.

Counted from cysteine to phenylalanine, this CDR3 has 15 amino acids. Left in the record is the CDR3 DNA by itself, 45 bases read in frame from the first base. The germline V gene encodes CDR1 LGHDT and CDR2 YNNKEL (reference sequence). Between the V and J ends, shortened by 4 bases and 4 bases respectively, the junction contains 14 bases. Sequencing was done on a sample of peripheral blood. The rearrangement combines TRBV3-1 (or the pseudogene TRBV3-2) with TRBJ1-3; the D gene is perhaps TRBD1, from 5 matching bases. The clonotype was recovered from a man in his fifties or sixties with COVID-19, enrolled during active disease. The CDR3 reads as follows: CASSPGGQLGNTIYF. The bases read TGTGCCAGCAGCCCGGGTGGACAACTCGGAAACACCATATATTTT.